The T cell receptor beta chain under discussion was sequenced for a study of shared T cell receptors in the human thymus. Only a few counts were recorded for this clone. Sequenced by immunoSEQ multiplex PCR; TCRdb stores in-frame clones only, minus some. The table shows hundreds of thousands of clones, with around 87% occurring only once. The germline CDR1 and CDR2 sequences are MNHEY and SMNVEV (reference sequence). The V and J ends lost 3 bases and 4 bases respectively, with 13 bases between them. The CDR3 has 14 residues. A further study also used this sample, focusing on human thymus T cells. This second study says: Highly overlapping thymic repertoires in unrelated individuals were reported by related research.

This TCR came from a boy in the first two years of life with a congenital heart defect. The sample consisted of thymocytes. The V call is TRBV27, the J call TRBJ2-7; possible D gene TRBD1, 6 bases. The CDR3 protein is CASSFRGFPYEQYF. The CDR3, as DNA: TGTGCCAGCAGTTTCAGGGGTTTTCCGTACGAGCAGTACTTC.